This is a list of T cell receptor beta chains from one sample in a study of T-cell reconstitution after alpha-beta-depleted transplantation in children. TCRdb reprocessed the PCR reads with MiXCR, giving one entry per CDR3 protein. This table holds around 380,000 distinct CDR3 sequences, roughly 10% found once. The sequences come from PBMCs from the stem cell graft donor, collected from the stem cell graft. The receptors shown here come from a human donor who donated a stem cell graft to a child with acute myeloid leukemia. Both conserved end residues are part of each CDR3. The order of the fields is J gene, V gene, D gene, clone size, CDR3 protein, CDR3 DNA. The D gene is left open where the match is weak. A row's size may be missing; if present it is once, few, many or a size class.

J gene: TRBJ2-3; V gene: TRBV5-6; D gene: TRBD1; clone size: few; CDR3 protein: CASSLYRGPSTDTQYF; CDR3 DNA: TGTGCCAGCAGCTTATACAGGGGACCTAGCACAGATACGCAGTATTTT
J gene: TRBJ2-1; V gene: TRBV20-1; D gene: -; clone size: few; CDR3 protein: CSARSIRDWSSYNEQFF; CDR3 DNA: TGCAGTGCTAGATCTATCCGAGACTGGAGCTCCTACAATGAGCAGTTCTTC
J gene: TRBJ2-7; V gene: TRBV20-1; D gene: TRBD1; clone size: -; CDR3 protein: CSASVPRGRYEQYF; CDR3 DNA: TGCAGTGCTAGCGTGCCCAGGGGGCGCTACGAGCAGTACTTC
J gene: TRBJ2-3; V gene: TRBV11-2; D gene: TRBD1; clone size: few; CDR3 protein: CASSLSGGFTDTQYF; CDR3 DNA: TGTGCCAGCAGCTTATCAGGGGGCTTCACAGATACGCAGTATTTT
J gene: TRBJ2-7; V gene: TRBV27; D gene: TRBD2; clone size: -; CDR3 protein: CASSLDPPGLAGGSYEQYF; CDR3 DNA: TGTGCCAGCAGTTTAGATCCGCCGGGACTAGCGGGAGGTTCCTACGAGCAGTACTTC
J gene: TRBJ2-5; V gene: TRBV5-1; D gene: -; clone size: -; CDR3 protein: CASSLVSQGEAQYF; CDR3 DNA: TGCGCCAGCAGCTTGGTGTCCCAGGGCGAAGCCCAGTACTTC
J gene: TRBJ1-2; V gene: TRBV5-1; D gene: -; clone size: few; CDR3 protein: CASSLGQADGYTF; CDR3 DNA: TGCGCCAGCAGCTTGGGACAGGCGGACGGCTACACCTTC
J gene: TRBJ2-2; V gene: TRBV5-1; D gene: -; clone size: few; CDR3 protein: CASSLSGRATDTGELFF; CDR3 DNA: TGCGCCAGCAGCTTGAGCGGCAGGGCTACGGACACCGGGGAGCTGTTTTTT
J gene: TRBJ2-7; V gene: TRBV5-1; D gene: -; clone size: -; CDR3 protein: CASRSDMSGSYEQYF; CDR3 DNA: TGCGCCAGCAGGAGTGACATGTCTGGCTCCTACGAGCAGTACTTC
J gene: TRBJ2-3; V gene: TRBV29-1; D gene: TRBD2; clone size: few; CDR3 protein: CSVEDIAGGPVTDTQYF; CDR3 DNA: TGCAGCGTTGAAGATATAGCGGGGGGGCCAGTCACAGATACGCAGTATTTT
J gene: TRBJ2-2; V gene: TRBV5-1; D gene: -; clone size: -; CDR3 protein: CASSSQGINTGELFF; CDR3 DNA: TGCGCCAGCAGCTCTCAGGGGATAAACACCGGGGAGCTGTTTTTT
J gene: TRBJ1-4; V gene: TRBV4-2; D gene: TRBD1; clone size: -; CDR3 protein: CASSQKQGASEKLFF; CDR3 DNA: TGTGCCAGCAGCCAAAAACAGGGGGCGAGTGAAAAACTGTTTTTT
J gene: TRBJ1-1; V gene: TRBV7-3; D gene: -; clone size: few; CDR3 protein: CASSLGGQRRNTEAFF; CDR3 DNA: TGTGCCAGCAGCTTAGGAGGACAGCGACGGAACACTGAAGCTTTCTTT
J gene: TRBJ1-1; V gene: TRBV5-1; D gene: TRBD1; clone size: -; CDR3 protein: CASSERTGGLREAFF; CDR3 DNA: TGCGCCAGCAGCGAACGGACAGGGGGCCTGCGTGAAGCTTTCTTT
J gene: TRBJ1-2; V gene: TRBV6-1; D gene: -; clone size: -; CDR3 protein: CASSPEIGQIFNYGYTF; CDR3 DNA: TGTGCCAGCAGCCCCGAAATTGGACAGATATTTAACTATGGCTACACCTTC
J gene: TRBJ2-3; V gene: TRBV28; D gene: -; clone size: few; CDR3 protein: CASSLVGTQGTQYF; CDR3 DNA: TGTGCCAGCAGCCTCGTCGGGACTCAAGGTACGCAGTATTTT
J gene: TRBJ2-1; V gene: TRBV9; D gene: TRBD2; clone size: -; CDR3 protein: CASSLGTSGGYNEQFF; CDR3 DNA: TGTGCCAGCAGCCTCGGGACTAGCGGGGGCTACAATGAGCAGTTCTTC
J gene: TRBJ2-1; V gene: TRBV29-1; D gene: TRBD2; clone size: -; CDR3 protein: CSVSGTSGRRGSYNEQFF; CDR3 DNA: TGCAGCGTCTCCGGGACTAGCGGGAGAAGGGGCTCCTACAATGAGCAGTTCTTC
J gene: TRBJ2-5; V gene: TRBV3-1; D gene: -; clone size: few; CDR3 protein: CASSQDEPQARFF; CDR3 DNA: TGTGCCAGCAGCCAAGATGAACCCCAAGCTAGGTTCTTC
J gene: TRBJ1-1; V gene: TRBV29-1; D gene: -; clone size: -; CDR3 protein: CSVIGGLGTEAFF; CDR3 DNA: TGCAGCGTTATTGGGGGGCTCGGCACTGAAGCTTTCTTT
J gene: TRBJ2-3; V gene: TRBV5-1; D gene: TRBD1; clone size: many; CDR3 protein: CASSWQGATDTQYF; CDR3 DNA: TGCGCCAGCAGCTGGCAGGGGGCCACAGATACGCAGTATTTT
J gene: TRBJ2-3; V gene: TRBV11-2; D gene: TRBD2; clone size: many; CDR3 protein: CASSPHRGLAADRDTQYF; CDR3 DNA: TGTGCCAGCAGCCCCCATCGGGGACTAGCGGCGGATCGGGATACGCAGTATTTT
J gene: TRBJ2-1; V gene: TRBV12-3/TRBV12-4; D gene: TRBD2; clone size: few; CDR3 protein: CASSSPRLAGEQFF; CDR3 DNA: TGTGCCAGCAGTTCCCCCAGACTAGCGGGTGAGCAGTTCTTC
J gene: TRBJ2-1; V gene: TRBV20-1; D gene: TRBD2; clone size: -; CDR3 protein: CSASGGREQFF; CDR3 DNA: TGCAGTGCTAGCGGGGGGAGGGAGCAGTTCTTC
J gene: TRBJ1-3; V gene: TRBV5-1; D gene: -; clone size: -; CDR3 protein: CASSPGGGRDTIYF; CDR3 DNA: TGCGCCAGCAGCCCTGGGGGGGGCCGGGACACCATATATTTT
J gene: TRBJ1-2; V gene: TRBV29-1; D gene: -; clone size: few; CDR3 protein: CSVEPTWGYGYTF; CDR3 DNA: TGCAGCGTTGAACCGACGTGGGGATATGGCTACACCTTC
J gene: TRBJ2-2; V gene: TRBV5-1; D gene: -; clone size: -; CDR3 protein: CASSLNRLAGELFF; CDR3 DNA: TGCGCCAGCAGCTTGAACCGTTTGGCCGGGGAGCTGTTTTTT
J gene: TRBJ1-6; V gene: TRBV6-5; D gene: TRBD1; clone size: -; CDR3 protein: CASSYRQGEDSPLHF; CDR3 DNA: TGTGCCAGCAGTTACAGACAGGGGGAGGATTCACCCCTCCACTTT
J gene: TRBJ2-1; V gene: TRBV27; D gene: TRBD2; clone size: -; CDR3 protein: CASSLIGRSGEQFF; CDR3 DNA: TGTGCCAGCAGTTTAATCGGGAGGTCAGGTGAGCAGTTCTTC
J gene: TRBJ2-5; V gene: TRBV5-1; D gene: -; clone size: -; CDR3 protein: CASSFYQDPKRETQYF; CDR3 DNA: TGCGCCAGCAGCTTTTACCAGGACCCCAAAAGGGAGACCCAGTACTTC
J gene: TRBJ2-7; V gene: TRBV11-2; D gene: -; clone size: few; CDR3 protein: CASSLAPGLYEQYF; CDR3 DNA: TGTGCCAGCAGCTTGGCCCCGGGCCTCTACGAGCAGTACTTC
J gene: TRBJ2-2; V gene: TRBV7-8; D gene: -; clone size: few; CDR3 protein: CASPELISGNTGELFF; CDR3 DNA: TGTGCCAGCCCAGAGCTTATATCTGGGAACACCGGGGAGCTGTTTTTT
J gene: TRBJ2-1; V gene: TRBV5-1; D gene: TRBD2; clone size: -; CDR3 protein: CASDGGGLAGVNEQFF; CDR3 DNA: TGCGCCAGCGACGGGGGGGGACTAGCGGGCGTGAATGAGCAGTTCTTC
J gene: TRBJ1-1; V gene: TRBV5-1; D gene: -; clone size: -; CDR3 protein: CASSSPGRMNTEAFF; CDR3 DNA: TGCGCCAGCAGCTCCCCGGGGCGGATGAACACTGAAGCTTTCTTT
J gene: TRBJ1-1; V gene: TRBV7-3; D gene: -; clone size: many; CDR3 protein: CASRGANTEAFF; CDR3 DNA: TGTGCCAGCAGAGGGGCGAACACTGAAGCTTTCTTT